These T cell receptor beta chains were read from a single sample in a study of OX40 agonist ivuxolimab in advanced cancers. Clones were sequenced by immunoSEQ multiplex PCR, and TCRdb holds only the in-frame ones, with some missing. This sample carries tens of thousands of clones, 86% of them seen once, and the ten largest clones take around 8.2%. The sequenced sample was CD4+ or CD8+ T cells sorted from blood, obtained in a trial of the OX40 agonist ivuxolimab. The receptors stem from an adult with an advanced solid tumor such as melanoma, head and neck, liver or kidney cancer. Both conserved end residues are part of each CDR3. Each record gives: CDR3 protein, CDR3 DNA, D gene, CDR3 length, clone size, J gene, V gene. A D gene is named only where the DNA matches it firmly. Clone size is given for some rows only: seen once, a few or many times, or a class if the clone is expanded.

CDR3: CASSQTSGGNEQYF
DNA: TGCGCCAGCAGCCAGACTAGCGGGGGCAACGAGCAGTACTTC
D: TRBD2
length: 14
size: -
J: TRBJ2-7
V: TRBV5-1

CDR3: CASSDLAGTGDGYTF
DNA: TGTGCCAGCAGTGATTTAGCCGGGACAGGGGACGGCTACACCTTC
D: TRBD1
length: 15
size: -
J: TRBJ1-2
V: TRBV6-1

CDR3: CASSFRDKNTEAFF
DNA: TGTGCCAGCAGCTTCCGGGACAAGAACACTGAAGCTTTCTTT
D: -
length: 14
size: -
J: TRBJ1-1
V: TRBV9

CDR3: CASSEGIAGGTDTQYF
DNA: TGTGCCAGCAGTGAGGGAATAGCGGGGGGCACAGATACGCAGTATTTT
D: TRBD2
length: 16
size: few
J: TRBJ2-3
V: TRBV2

CDR3: CASSPTNTEAFF
DNA: TGTGCCAGCAGCCCGACTAACACTGAAGCTTTCTTT
D: -
length: 12
size: -
J: TRBJ1-1
V: TRBV28

CDR3: CASSLMVESGTFHF
DNA: TGTGCCAGCAGCTTAATGGTTGAATCCGGGACATTCCACTTC
D: -
length: 14
size: -
J: TRBJ2-4
V: TRBV7-3

CDR3: CASSAGGGPETQYF
DNA: TGCGCCAGCAGCGCCGGCGGGGGACCAGAGACCCAGTACTTC
D: TRBD2
length: 14
size: -
J: TRBJ2-5
V: TRBV5-1

CDR3: CASSADRGAFF
DNA: TGTGCCAGCAGTGCGGATCGGGGAGCTTTCTTT
D: -
length: 11
size: -
J: TRBJ1-1
V: TRBV2

CDR3: CASRRSGRDNSPLHF
DNA: TGCGCCAGCAGGAGGTCGGGCAGGGATAATTCACCCCTCCACTTT
D: -
length: 15
size: -
J: TRBJ1-6
V: TRBV5-1

CDR3: CASSYSPDSPLHF
DNA: TGTGCCAGCAGTTACTCACCGGATTCACCCCTCCACTTT
D: -
length: 13
size: -
J: TRBJ1-6
V: TRBV6-5

CDR3: CASSYSQGYSYEQYF
DNA: TGTGCCAGCAGTTACTCACAGGGCTACTCCTACGAGCAGTACTTC
D: -
length: 15
size: -
J: TRBJ2-7
V: TRBV6-5

CDR3: CASSSGQGTGNTIYF
DNA: TGTGCCAGCTCATCGGGACAGGGAACTGGAAACACCATATATTTT
D: TRBD1
length: 15
size: -
J: TRBJ1-3
V: TRBV18

CDR3: CASSISGAANQPQHF
DNA: TGTGCCAGTAGTATTTCGGGGGCCGCCAATCAGCCCCAGCATTTT
D: -
length: 15
size: -
J: TRBJ1-5
V: TRBV19

CDR3: CSVVEGNTEAFF
DNA: TGCAGCGTTGTCGAGGGGAACACTGAAGCTTTCTTT
D: -
length: 12
size: -
J: TRBJ1-1
V: TRBV29-1

CDR3: CASSQTTPPQPQHF
DNA: TGTGCCAGCAGTCAGACAACCCCACCTCAGCCCCAGCATTTT
D: -
length: 14
size: -
J: TRBJ1-5
V: TRBV28

CDR3: CAWSDPRGAEAFF
DNA: TGTGCCTGGAGTGACCCACGGGGGGCTGAAGCTTTCTTT
D: -
length: 13
size: -
J: TRBJ1-1
V: TRBV30

CDR3: CASSRDITDTQYF
DNA: TGTGCCAGCAGCCGGGACATCACAGATACGCAGTATTTT
D: -
length: 13
size: once
J: TRBJ2-3
V: TRBV6-1